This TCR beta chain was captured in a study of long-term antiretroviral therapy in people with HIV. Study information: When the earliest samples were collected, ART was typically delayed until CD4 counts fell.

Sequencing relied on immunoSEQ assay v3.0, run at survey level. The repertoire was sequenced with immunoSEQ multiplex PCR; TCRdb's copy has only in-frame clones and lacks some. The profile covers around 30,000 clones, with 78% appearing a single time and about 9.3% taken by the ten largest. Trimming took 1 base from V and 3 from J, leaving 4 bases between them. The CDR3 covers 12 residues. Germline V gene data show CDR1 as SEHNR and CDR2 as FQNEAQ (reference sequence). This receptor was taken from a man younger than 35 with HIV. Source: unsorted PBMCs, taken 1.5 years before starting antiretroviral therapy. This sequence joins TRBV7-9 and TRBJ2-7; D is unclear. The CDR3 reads CASSLGVYEQYF. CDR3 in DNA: TGTGCCAGCAGCTTAGGCGTCTACGAGCAGTACTTC.